The rows below give T cell receptor beta chains drawn from one sample of a study of technical replicates of blood from a few donors. Profiling relied on immunoSEQ multiplex PCR, and the TCRdb table lists in-frame clones only, not all of them. Here the sample spans under 80,000 clones, just under 97% being singletons. Sequencing was done on a sample of T cells isolated from PBMCs. Receptor source: a human donor in good health. The conserved cysteine and the conserved F or W are not part of the CDR3 here. A row's size may be missing; if present it is once, few, many or a size class.

size: -; J: TRBJ2-7; V: TRBV11-3; CDR3: ASNPDRGNEQY
size: -; J: TRBJ2-7; V: TRBV6-5; CDR3: ASSYSLQGTYEQY
size: -; J: TRBJ2-4; V: TRBV11-2; CDR3: ASRTGGNIDIQY
size: -; J: TRBJ1-5; V: TRBV6-1; CDR3: ASSADGNNQPQH
size: -; J: TRBJ2-2; V: TRBV27; CDR3: ASSLVFTGELF
size: -; J: TRBJ1-5; V: TRBV19; CDR3: ASSIRVSNQPQH
size: -; J: TRBJ2-6; V: TRBV28; CDR3: ASTLSGSGANVLT
size: -; J: TRBJ1-1; V: TRBV6-6; CDR3: ASSTGSPNTEAF
size: -; J: TRBJ1-3; V: TRBV5-1; CDR3: ASSITGTGVDSGNTIY
size: -; J: TRBJ2-4; V: TRBV2; CDR3: ASGGNIQY
size: -; J: TRBJ1-1; V: TRBV30; CDR3: AWSVRTGGNTEAF
size: -; J: TRBJ2-5; V: TRBV4-1; CDR3: ASSLKASGTRTETQY
size: -; J: TRBJ2-1; V: TRBV29-1; CDR3: SVIDQRGVGEQF
size: -; J: TRBJ2-5; V: TRBV6-5; CDR3: ASSFIFQETQY
size: -; J: TRBJ2-3; V: TRBV5-1; CDR3: ASVGGGTDTQY
size: -; J: TRBJ2-5; V: TRBV7-9; CDR3: ASSLESTPLETQY
size: once; J: TRBJ2-3; V: TRBV5-1; CDR3: ASSAGAGRTDTQY
size: -; J: TRBJ1-2; V: TRBV6-1; CDR3: ASSAGGGALYGYT
size: -; J: TRBJ2-6; V: TRBV10-3; CDR3: AISEGLGATGANVLT
size: -; J: TRBJ2-2; V: TRBV19; CDR3: ASSLFGTSGGPLGTGELF
size: -; J: TRBJ1-1; V: TRBV7-9; CDR3: ASSSGQGAWSTEAF
size: -; J: TRBJ1-2; V: TRBV11-2; CDR3: ASSYQTGIYGYT
size: once; J: TRBJ2-7; V: TRBV6-5; CDR3: ASSYGQSYEQY
size: -; J: TRBJ1-4; V: TRBV5-1; CDR3: ASSIQGPFYEKLF
size: -; J: TRBJ1-3; V: TRBV25-1; CDR3: ASSESGQGWGNTIY
size: -; J: TRBJ1-1; V: TRBV30; CDR3: AWSVLPQGAMNTEAF
size: -; J: TRBJ1-5; V: TRBV11-3; CDR3: ASSLRGLDQPQH
size: -; J: TRBJ2-7; V: TRBV29-1; CDR3: SVEERTGGMGEQY
size: once; J: TRBJ2-2; V: TRBV4-2; CDR3: ASSPGLAGGLGGELF
size: -; J: TRBJ2-3; V: TRBV27; CDR3: ASSFLGQSSTDTQY
size: -; J: TRBJ2-3; V: TRBV6-1; CDR3: ASRTSGGADTQY
size: -; J: TRBJ1-1; V: TRBV30; CDR3: AWITRGANTEAF
size: -; J: TRBJ1-2; V: TRBV18; CDR3: ASSPLQQIYGYT
size: -; J: TRBJ2-3; V: TRBV5-1; CDR3: ASRGGDTQY
size: -; J: TRBJ2-1; V: TRBV5-4; CDR3: ASSLNYNEQF
size: -; J: TRBJ2-2; V: TRBV6-6; CDR3: ASTKEGAGELF
size: -; J: TRBJ1-5; V: TRBV28; CDR3: ASIPPDRSNQPQH
size: -; J: TRBJ2-1; V: TRBV6-1; CDR3: ASSLRDRGNEQF
size: -; J: TRBJ1-4; V: TRBV6-1; CDR3: ASRRYNEKLF
size: once; J: TRBJ1-2; V: TRBV9; CDR3: ASSVAPEGTGYGYT
size: -; J: TRBJ2-1; V: TRBV4-1; CDR3: ASSLIAGGGGNEQF
size: -; J: TRBJ1-1; V: TRBV6-5; CDR3: ASSPGGSGTEAF
size: -; J: TRBJ1-5; V: TRBV7-6; CDR3: ASGLRVGNQPQH
size: -; J: TRBJ2-2; V: TRBV6-5; CDR3: ASTERAFTGELF
size: few; J: TRBJ1-4; V: TRBV5-1; CDR3: ASSLRQATNEKLF
size: once; J: TRBJ1-3; V: TRBV28; CDR3: ASSSLLQVNSGNTIY
size: -; J: TRBJ1-1; V: TRBV5-5; CDR3: ASSSYSRSAF
size: -; J: TRBJ2-5; V: TRBV16; CDR3: ASSQLATSGGRRETQY
size: -; J: TRBJ1-1; V: TRBV2; CDR3: ASSERQGDTEAF
size: -; J: TRBJ2-5; V: TRBV15; CDR3: ATSRRTTPGLGVQETQY
size: -; J: TRBJ2-7; V: TRBV7-2; CDR3: ASSFTTGAGAYEQY